Each of the 31 T cell receptor beta chains below was sequenced from the same sample in a study of T cells after yellow fever vaccination. Each CDR3 protein gets one entry after TCRdb re-called the 5' RACE reads with MiXCR. The profile shows approximately 350,000 distinct CDR3 sequences, 11% of them singletons. The sample in question was PBMCs, obtained on the day of the first yellow fever vaccination. The receptors here all came from a man aged 18 to 29 who received the YFV17D yellow fever vaccine.

The chain has TRBV7-9 and TRBJ1-2; D remains unclear. The CDR3 loop spans 14 amino acids. Trimming left V 3 bases short and J 10 bases short, with 18 bases between. Germline V gene data show CDR1 as SEHNR and CDR2 as FQNEAQ (reference sequence). In DNA form, the CDR3 reads TGTGCCAGCAGCTTGGCTCAATCTAAGAATTACTACACCTTC. The encoded protein is CASSLAQSKNYYTF.

This clonotype appeared a few times. V usage is TRBV5-1 and J usage is TRBJ1-2; maybe TRBD1 (5 bases). The germline CDR1 and CDR2 sequences are SGHRS and YFSETQ. The CDR3 totals 15 residues. V dropped 0 bases and J dropped 2 bases, with 11 bases sitting between them. The CDR3 loop is CASSLAPRGNYGYTF. The CDR3 nucleotides read TGCGCCAGCAGCTTGGCCCCCCGGGGCAACTATGGCTACACCTTC.

This chain joins TRBV20-1 and TRBJ2-5, with D tentatively TRBD2 (6 bases). The CDR3 is made up of 13 amino acids. The V gene lost 6 bases and the J gene lost 3 bases, with 14 bases spanning the gap. Per germline, CDR1 DFQATT and CDR2 SNEGSKA (reference sequence). CDR3 amino acids: CSARRGTKETQYF. As DNA, the CDR3 is TGCAGTGCCAGACGGGGGACGAAAGAGACCCAGTACTTC.

V gene TRBV6-2 or TRBV6-3 combines with J gene TRBJ2-1; 10 bases are shared with TRBD2. V shed 5 bases, J shed 7 bases, and the junction held 8 bases outside the gene matches. This CDR3 contains 15 residues. Germline V lookup: CDR1 MNHEY, CDR2 SVGEGT. This chain's CDR3 is CASSGLAGVWNEQFF. CDR3 sequence (DNA): TGTGCCAGCAGTGGGCTAGCGGGGGTCTGGAATGAGCAGTTCTTC.

The chain uses TRBV10-3 and TRBJ2-1; D gene unclear. V was pared by 6 bases and J by 5 bases, with 17 bases between. The CDR3 loop spans 15 amino acids. Germline-derived CDR1 and CDR2 are ENHRY and SYGVKD. CDR3 amino acids: CAISLDVLTNNEQFF. The CDR3 DNA reads as TGTGCCATCAGCCTTGATGTCCTCACAAACAATGAGCAGTTCTTC.

The chain has TRBV5-1 and TRBJ1-1; a weak D match, TRBD1 (5 bases). The germline V gene has CDR1 SGHRS and CDR2 YFSETQ. Trimming took 2 bases from V and 0 from J, leaving 11 bases between them. The CDR3 runs 15 residues. CDR3 protein: CASSFGTALNTEAFF. The CDR3 nucleotides are TGCGCCAGCAGCTTCGGGACGGCCTTGAACACTGAAGCTTTCTTT. The variable domain in full, with the rest retrieved from reference TRBV5-1 and TRBJ1-1, is KAGVTQTPRYLIKTRGQQVTLSCSPISGHRSVSWYQQTPGQGLQFLFEYFSETQRNKGNFPGRFSGRQFSNSRSEMNVSTLELGDSALYLCASSFGTALNTEAFFGQGTRLTVV.

This clonotype was seen only a few times. This chain joins TRBV9 and TRBJ1-1, with no clear D. Germline loops: CDR1 SGDLS, CDR2 YYNGEE. V shed 0 bases and J shed 3 bases, with 12 bases lying between them. The CDR3 extends over 15 amino acids. CDR3 protein: CASSVGPNPHTEAFF. The CDR3 DNA reads as TGTGCCAGCAGCGTAGGCCCCAACCCCCACACTGAAGCTTTCTTT.

The V gene is TRBV5-1, the J gene TRBJ2-4; D gene unclear. The CDR3 totals 17 residues. Looked up from germline, CDR1 is SGHRS and CDR2 is YFSETQ. V was cut by 0 bases and J by 1 base, with 14 bases left in between. The CDR3 nucleotides read TGCGCCAGCAGCTTGGAAGGAGAGGTCTATGCCAAAAACATTCAGTACTTC. Protein product: CASSLEGEVYAKNIQYF.

This clonotype came up a few times. The chain recombines TRBV6-5 with TRBJ1-5, with unresolved D. In germline, CDR1 is MNHEY, CDR2 SVGAGI. The CDR3 is 13 residues long. V lost 4 bases, J lost 7 bases, and 11 bases lay in between. CDR3 sequence (DNA): TGTGCCAGCAGTTCACTGAGGACCCAGCCCCAGCATTTT. Its translation: CASSSLRTQPQHF.

This clonotype has ten or more counts. The V call is TRBV5-1, the J call TRBJ1-1; 7 bases are a match to TRBD1. The V and J ends lost 3 bases and 3 bases, in that order; junction bases with no gene match: 8. Germline V lookup: CDR1 SGHRS, CDR2 YFSETQ. There are 15 residues in the CDR3. The CDR3 bases are TGCGCCAGCAGCTCCAGACAGGGATTGGACACTGAAGCTTTCTTT. Translating gives CASSSRQGLDTEAFF.

DNA for the CDR3: TGTGCCAGCAGCTTAGGACGCAAACAAGAGACCCAGTACTTC. It is translated as CASSLGRKQETQYF. The rearrangement joins TRBV7-8 to TRBJ2-5; D gene ambiguous. Germline V CDR1 and CDR2: SGHVS, FQNEAQ. V was trimmed by 1 base and J by 2 bases, leaving 8 bases between them. The CDR3 is 14 amino acids.

This clonotype appeared a few times. The chain joins TRBV5-1 to TRBJ2-1; 7 positions agree with TRBD2. Germline CDR1 SGHRS, CDR2 YFSETQ. V lost 3 bases and J lost 10; bases outside the gene matches: 16. CDR3 length equals 16 residues. The CDR3 DNA reads as TGCGCCAGCAGCTCAACGACCCGGGACTATATCGGGGAGCAGTTCTTC. Its protein product is CASSSTTRDYIGEQFF.

This clonotype was seen a few times. The gene calls are TRBV29-1 and TRBJ1-1; D is perhaps TRBD1 (5 bases). Germline CDR1 and CDR2: SQVTM and ANQGSEA. V was clipped by 5 bases and J by 1 base, with 8 bases between them. CDR3 length: 12 amino acids. CDR3 sequence (DNA): TGCAGCGTTACAAGGGGGAACACTGAAGCTTTCTTT. Translating gives CSVTRGNTEAFF.

This clonotype has only a few counts. The chain links TRBV7-9 to TRBJ1-6; D is undetermined. V lost 7 bases, J lost 3 bases, and 10 bases lay in between. Germline CDR1 SEHNR, CDR2 FQNEAQ (reference sequence). CDR3 length: 14 residues. The DNA for the CDR3 is TGTGCCAGCAAGGCCAGCAGCTATAATTCACCCCTCCACTTT. It specifies CASKASSYNSPLHF.

This clonotype has ten or more counts. The V call is TRBV7-2, the J call TRBJ2-3; TRBD1 matches 10 bases. Germline lookup yields CDR1 SGHTA and CDR2 FQGNSA. Trimming removed 6 bases from V and 3 bases from J; junction bases left unmatched: 9. The length of the CDR3 is 16 residues. The CDR3 sequence: CASSYTPGQGTDTQYF. The CDR3 DNA follows: TGTGCCAGCAGTTATACTCCGGGACAGGGGACAGATACGCAGTATTTT.

V and J are TRBV5-6 and TRBJ2-1; D gene uncertain. V lost 0 bases and J lost 5, with 9 bases in between. This CDR3 region has 14 residues. Germline values: CDR1 SGHDT, CDR2 YYEEEE. The CDR3 region is CASSLGDRDNEQFF. CDR3 nucleotides: TGTGCCAGCAGCTTGGGTGATAGGGACAATGAGCAGTTCTTC.

This clonotype was detected ten times or more. V and J are TRBV12-3 or TRBV12-4 and TRBJ2-5, with 8 nucleotides matching TRBD1. Trimming removed 5 bases from V and 2 bases from J; junction bases left unmatched: 4. The CDR3 covers 14 residues. The CDR3 region has the DNA TGTGCCAGCAGTGGGACAGGAGAGCAAGAGACCCAGTACTTC. Protein product: CASSGTGEQETQYF.

The chain couples TRBV20-1 to TRBJ2-7, with 10 bases aligning to TRBD1. There are 13 residues in the CDR3. Germline V gene sequence: CDR1 DFQATT, CDR2 SNEGSKA (reference sequence). After removal of 5 bases from V and 4 bases from J, the junction contained 5 bases not matched to a gene. CDR3 sequence: CSARRDRGYEQYF. The CDR3 DNA is TGCAGTGCTCGACGGGACAGGGGTTACGAGCAGTACTTC.

This rearrangement joins TRBV20-1 to TRBJ2-5; 7 nucleotides align to TRBD2. The trim removed 5 bases at V and 1 base at J, leaving 4 bases unmatched. The germline V gene encodes CDR1 DFQATT and CDR2 SNEGSKA (reference sequence). The CDR3 consists of 13 residues. DNA for the CDR3: TGCAGTGCTCGCCGGGGGGTCCAAGAGACCCAGTACTTC. It encodes CSARRGVQETQYF.

This chain joins TRBV7-6 and TRBJ1-1, with TRBD1 matching over 9 bases. V lost 5 bases to trimming and J lost 0 bases; unmatched junction nucleotides: 19. Germline V lookup: CDR1 SGHVS, CDR2 FNYEAQ. This CDR3 has 20 residues. Here the CDR3 reads CASSPFPGQGEAPMNTEAFF. In DNA form, the CDR3 reads TGTGCCAGCAGCCCGTTCCCGGGACAGGGCGAGGCTCCCATGAACACTGAAGCTTTCTTT.

CDR3: CASSQLAGGERNEQFF. The CDR3, as DNA: TGTGCCAGCAGCCAACTAGCGGGGGGTGAGAGAAATGAGCAGTTCTTC. The chain combines TRBV28 with TRBJ2-1; 12 nucleotides align to TRBD2. Unmatched junction bases numbered 10, after V lost 6 bases and J lost 7 bases. The CDR3 sequence is 16 residues long. Germline V lookup: CDR1 MDHEN, CDR2 SYDVKM.

The count of this clonotype is one. Just one base apart from a much larger clone, this may be a read error. This chain connects TRBV7-9 to TRBJ2-3; D is unresolved. Trimming cost V 7 bases and J 2 bases, with 4 bases left between them. Germline V lookup: CDR1 SEHNR, CDR2 FQNEAQ (reference sequence). The CDR3 is 11 amino acids. Written as DNA, the CDR3 is TGTGCCAGCACCACCACAGATACGCAGTATTTT. It codes for CASTTTDTQYF.

This chain joins TRBV5-5 and TRBJ2-7; possible D gene TRBD1, 6 bases. Trimming left V 1 base short and J 2 bases short, with 10 bases between. This CDR3 is built from 14 residues. From germline, CDR1 is SGHKS and CDR2 YYEKEE (reference sequence). The CDR3 reads CASSLIQGPYEQYV. Written as DNA, the CDR3 is TGTGCCAGCAGCTTGATACAGGGTCCCTACGAGCAGTACGTC.

This chain uses TRBV7-2 with TRBJ2-1, with 12 bases that match TRBD2. The CDR3 has 16 amino acids. Germline values: CDR1 SGHTA, CDR2 FQGNSA. V was pared by 4 bases and J by 5 bases, with 6 bases of the junction left unmatched. The CDR3 DNA sequence: TGTGCCAGCAGCTCCAAACTAGCGGGGGGTAACAATGAGCAGTTCTTC. As protein: CASSSKLAGGNNEQFF.

This clonotype was seen only a few times. The chain links TRBV6-5 to TRBJ2-3; 13 positions match TRBD2. Germline CDR1 reads MNHEY; CDR2 reads SVGAGI. J was trimmed by 2 bases and V by 3 bases; bases with no gene match: 2. There are 16 residues in the CDR3. The CDR3 sequence: CASSYGLAGDTDTQYF. In DNA, the CDR3 is TGTGCCAGCAGTTATGGACTAGCGGGGGACACAGATACGCAGTATTTT.

This clonotype was detected a few times. The genes are TRBV18 and TRBJ2-6; TRBD1 aligns across 8 bases. Germline values: CDR1 KGHSH, CDR2 LQKENI. Germline trimming cut 2 bases from V and 3 bases from J; bases unmatched to any gene: 9. The CDR3 runs to 18 residues. The CDR3 coding sequence is TGTGCCAGCTCACCAATCGTGGCAGGGGGCGATGGGGCCAACGTCCTGACTTTC. Its protein is CASSPIVAGGDGANVLTF.

This clonotype was observed a few times. The chain joins TRBV7-8 to TRBJ2-3; D gene unclear. V shed 1 base and J shed 10 bases, with 15 bases lying between them. Germline V lookup: CDR1 SGHVS, CDR2 FQNEAQ. The CDR3 covers 14 residues. CDR3 residues: CASSLDLPEPSQYF. CDR3 in DNA: TGTGCCAGCAGCTTAGACCTCCCAGAGCCATCGCAGTATTTT.

This chain connects TRBV11-3 to TRBJ2-1; 8 nucleotides align to TRBD2. The CDR3 consists of 16 residues. Germline CDR1 reads SGHNT; CDR2 reads YENEEA. Unmatched junction bases numbered 12, after V lost 2 bases and J lost 9 bases. The CDR3 spells CASSLYGGAEFTEQFF. CDR3 nucleotides: TGTGCCAGCAGCTTATACGGGGGGGCCGAGTTCACTGAGCAGTTCTTC.

The V gene is TRBV3-1, the J gene TRBJ2-7, with no clear D. This CDR3 is built from 14 residues. The V end was cut by 4 bases, the J end by 5 bases, with 15 bases between. CDR1 is LGHDT and CDR2 is YNNKEL in the germline V gene (reference sequence). As DNA, the CDR3 is TGTGCCAGCAGCCCCCATAATCGGGCAGACGAGCAGTACGTC. Encoded protein: CASSPHNRADEQYV.

The chain employs TRBV6-1 and TRBJ1-2; 9 nucleotides agree with TRBD1. The CDR3 extends over 14 amino acids. Germline CDR1 MNHNS, CDR2 SASEGT. V was pared by 6 bases and J by 5 bases, with 7 bases of the junction left unmatched. Here the CDR3 reads CASRGSGTGYGYTF. The CDR3 region has the DNA TGTGCCAGCAGGGGATCCGGGACAGGGTATGGCTACACCTTC.

The chain employs TRBV10-3 and TRBJ2-3; D may be TRBD2 (6 bases). The CDR3 loop spans 14 amino acids. Germline V gene lookup returns CDR1 ENHRY and CDR2 SYGVKD. Trimming left V 5 bases short and J 0 bases short, with 9 bases between. DNA of the CDR3: TGTGCCATCAGTAATAGCGGAAGCACAGATACGCAGTATTTT. It encodes CAISNSGSTDTQYF.